The 6 T cell receptor beta chains reported below all come from one sample, sequenced in a study of OX40 agonist ivuxolimab in advanced cancers. Assay: immunoSEQ multiplex PCR; the TCRdb copy retains only in-frame clones and omits some. The sample carries 25,000 to 35,000 clones, 81% recorded once. This sample comprised CD4+ or CD8+ T cells sorted from blood, obtained in a trial of the OX40 agonist ivuxolimab. The receptors here all came from an adult with an advanced solid tumor such as melanoma, head and neck, liver or kidney cancer.

This chain joins TRBV9 and TRBJ2-1; D possibly uses TRBD1 or TRBD2 (5 bases each). The CDR3 runs 13 residues. Germline values: CDR1 SGDLS, CDR2 YYNGEE. Trimming stripped 4 bases from V and 10 bases from J, with 15 bases between. CDR3 in amino acids: CASSTGPPVEQFF. CDR3 nucleotide sequence: TGTGCCAGCAGCACGGGACCTCCTGTGGAGCAGTTCTTC. The variable domain in full, with the rest retrieved from reference TRBV9 and TRBJ2-1, is DSGVTQTPKHLITATGQRVTLRCSPRSGDLSVYWYQQSLDQGLQFLIQYYNGEERAKGNILERFSAQQFPDLHSELNLSSLELGDSALYFCASSTGPPVEQFFGPGTRLTVL.

The V and J genes are TRBV19 and TRBJ2-1, with D perhaps TRBD2 (7 bases). Per the germline V gene, CDR1 is LNHDA and CDR2 is SQIVND (reference sequence). V lost 11 bases, J lost 5 bases, and 16 bases lay in between. There are 13 residues in the CDR3. This chain's CDR3 is CASDQGGDNEQFF. CDR3 coding DNA: TGTGCCTCAGATCAAGGGGGGGACAATGAGCAGTTCTTC.

This clone has a single count. The chain carries TRBV7-6 and TRBJ2-1; 11 nucleotides match TRBD1. This CDR3 is 17 amino acids long. V was clipped by 5 bases and J by 5 bases; unmatched bases: 11. Germline assignment: CDR1 SGHVS and CDR2 FNYEAQ. The CDR3 nucleotides read TGTGCCAGCAGCCCCCGTCAAGGGACAGGGGGTAACAATGAGCAGTTCTTC. It specifies CASSPRQGTGGNNEQFF.

CDR3 sequence reads: CASSMDRLNEKLFF. Written as DNA, the CDR3 is TGTGCCAGCAGCATGGACAGGCTCAATGAAAAACTGTTTTTT. The chain has TRBV6-5 and TRBJ1-4; 7 nucleotides agree with TRBD1. Germline V CDR1 and CDR2: MNHEY, SVGAGI. The CDR3 loop spans 14 amino acids. V lost 6 bases to trimming and J lost 5 bases; unmatched junction nucleotides: 6.

This chain connects TRBV11-2 to TRBJ2-1; D possibly corresponds to TRBD2 (7 bases). V was cut by 3 bases and J by 3 bases, with 12 bases left in between. The germline V gene encodes CDR1 SGHAT and CDR2 FQNNGV. There are 15 residues in the CDR3. The CDR3 is CASSFGRGRYNEQFF. The CDR3 bases are TGTGCCAGCAGCTTCGGGCGGGGGCGCTACAATGAGCAGTTCTTC.

V gene TRBV11-3 combines with J gene TRBJ2-1; D could derive from TRBD1 or TRBD2 (6 bases each). Trimming took off 5 bases at V and 4 bases at J, with 15 bases between the two ends. The CDR3 sequence is 15 residues long. Per the germline V gene, CDR1 is SGHNT and CDR2 is YENEEA. CDR3 coding DNA: TGTGCCAGCAGCCTCCTGGGGGGCACATACAATGAGCAGTTCTTC. Protein product: CASSLLGGTYNEQFF.